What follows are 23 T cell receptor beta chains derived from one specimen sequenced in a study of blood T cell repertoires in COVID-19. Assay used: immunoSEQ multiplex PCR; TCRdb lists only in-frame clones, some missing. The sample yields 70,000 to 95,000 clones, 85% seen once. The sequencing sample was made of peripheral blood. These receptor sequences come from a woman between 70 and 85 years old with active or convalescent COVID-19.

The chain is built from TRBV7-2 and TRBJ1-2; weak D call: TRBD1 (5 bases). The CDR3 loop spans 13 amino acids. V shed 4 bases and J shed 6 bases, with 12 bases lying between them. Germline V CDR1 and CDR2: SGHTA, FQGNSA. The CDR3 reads CASSSQGIDGYTF. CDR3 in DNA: TGTGCCAGCAGCTCCCAGGGAATTGATGGCTACACCTTC.

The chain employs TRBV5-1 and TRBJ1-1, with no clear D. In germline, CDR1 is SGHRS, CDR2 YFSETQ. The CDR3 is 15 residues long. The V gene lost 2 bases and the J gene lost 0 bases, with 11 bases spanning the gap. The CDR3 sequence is CASSLVSTMNTEAFF. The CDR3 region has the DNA TGCGCCAGCAGCTTAGTTTCCACAATGAACACTGAAGCTTTCTTT.

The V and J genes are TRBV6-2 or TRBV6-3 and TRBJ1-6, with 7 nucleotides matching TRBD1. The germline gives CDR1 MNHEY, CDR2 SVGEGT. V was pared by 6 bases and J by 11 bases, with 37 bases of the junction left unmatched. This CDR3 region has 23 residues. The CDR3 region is CASSLPRDTLTGTVQGRRAPLHF. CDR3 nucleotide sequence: TGTGCCAGCAGCCTCCCCAGAGACACCCTGACAGGTACCGTACAGGGGCGACGGGCACCCCTCCACTTT.

The CDR3 nucleotides are TGTGCCAGCAGTTTACAGGGGCGCCCTGAAGCTTTCTTT. It translates to CASSLQGRPEAFF. The chain is built from TRBV28 and TRBJ1-1, with a weak D call TRBD1 (6 bases). Germline-derived CDR1 and CDR2 are MDHEN and SYDVKM. This CDR3 has 13 residues. Trimming took off 2 bases at V and 6 bases at J, with 10 bases between the two ends.

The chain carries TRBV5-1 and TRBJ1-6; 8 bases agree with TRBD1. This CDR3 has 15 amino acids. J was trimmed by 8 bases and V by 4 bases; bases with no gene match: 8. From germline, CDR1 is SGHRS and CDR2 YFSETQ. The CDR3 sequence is CASSGSPGGDSPLHF. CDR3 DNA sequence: TGCGCCAGCAGCGGATCGCCAGGGGGCGATTCACCCCTCCACTTT.

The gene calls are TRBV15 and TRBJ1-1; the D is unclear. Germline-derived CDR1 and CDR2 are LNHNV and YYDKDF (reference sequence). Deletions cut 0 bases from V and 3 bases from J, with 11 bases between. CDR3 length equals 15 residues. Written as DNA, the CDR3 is TGTGCCACCAGCAGAGATTTTATCGGGGACACTGAAGCTTTCTTT. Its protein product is CATSRDFIGDTEAFF.

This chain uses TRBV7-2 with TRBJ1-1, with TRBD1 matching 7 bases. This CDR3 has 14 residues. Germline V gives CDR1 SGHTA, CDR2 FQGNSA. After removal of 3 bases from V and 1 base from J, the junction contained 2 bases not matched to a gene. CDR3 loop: CASSLQGGNTEAFF. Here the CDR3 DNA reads TGTGCCAGCAGCTTGCAGGGGGGGAACACTGAAGCTTTCTTT.

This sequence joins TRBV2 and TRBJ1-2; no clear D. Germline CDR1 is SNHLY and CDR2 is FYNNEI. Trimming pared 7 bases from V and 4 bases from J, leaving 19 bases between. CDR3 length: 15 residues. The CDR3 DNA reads TGTGCCAGCACCATCCCGGCAGGCAGCTTCTATGGCTACACCTTC. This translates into CASTIPAGSFYGYTF.

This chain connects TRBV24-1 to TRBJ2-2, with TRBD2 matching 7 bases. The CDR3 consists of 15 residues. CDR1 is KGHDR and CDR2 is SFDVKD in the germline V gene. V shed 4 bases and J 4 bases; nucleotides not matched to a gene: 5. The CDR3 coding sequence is TGTGCCACCAGTGAGGCGGGGGTTCCCACCGGGGAGCTGTTTTTT. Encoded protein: CATSEAGVPTGELFF.

CDR3 nucleotides: TGTGCCAGCAGCTCCCCTCGTCCGGCGAACACCGGGGAGCTGTTTTTT. Translating it yields CASSSPRPANTGELFF. The rearrangement uses TRBV7-2 and TRBJ2-2; D gene unclear. Germline CDR1 is SGHTA and CDR2 is FQGNSA. Trimming took 4 bases from V and 0 from J, leaving 12 bases between them. CDR3 length equals 16 residues.

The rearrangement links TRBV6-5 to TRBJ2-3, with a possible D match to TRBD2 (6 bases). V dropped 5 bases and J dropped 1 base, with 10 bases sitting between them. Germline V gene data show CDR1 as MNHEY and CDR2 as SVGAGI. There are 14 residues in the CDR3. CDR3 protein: CASSRREGTDTQYF. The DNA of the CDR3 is TGTGCCAGCAGTCGCAGGGAGGGCACAGATACGCAGTATTTT.

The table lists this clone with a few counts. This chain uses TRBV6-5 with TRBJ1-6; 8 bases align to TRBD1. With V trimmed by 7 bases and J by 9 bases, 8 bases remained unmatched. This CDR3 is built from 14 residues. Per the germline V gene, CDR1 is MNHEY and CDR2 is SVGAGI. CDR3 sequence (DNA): TGTGCCAGCACCCACGACAGGGGAAGTTCACCCCTCCACTTT. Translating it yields CASTHDRGSSPLHF.

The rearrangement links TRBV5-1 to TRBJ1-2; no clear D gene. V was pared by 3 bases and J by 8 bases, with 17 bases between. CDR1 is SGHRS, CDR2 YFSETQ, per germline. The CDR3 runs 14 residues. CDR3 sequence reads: CASSSAPGMGGYTF. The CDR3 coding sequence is TGCGCCAGCAGCTCGGCCCCCGGGATGGGGGGCTACACCTTC.

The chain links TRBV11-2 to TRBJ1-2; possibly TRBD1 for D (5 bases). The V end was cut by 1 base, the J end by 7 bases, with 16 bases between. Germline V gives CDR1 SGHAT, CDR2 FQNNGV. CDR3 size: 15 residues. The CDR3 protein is CASSLGLQDLAGYTF. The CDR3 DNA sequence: TGTGCCAGCAGCTTAGGCCTACAGGATCTCGCTGGCTACACCTTC.

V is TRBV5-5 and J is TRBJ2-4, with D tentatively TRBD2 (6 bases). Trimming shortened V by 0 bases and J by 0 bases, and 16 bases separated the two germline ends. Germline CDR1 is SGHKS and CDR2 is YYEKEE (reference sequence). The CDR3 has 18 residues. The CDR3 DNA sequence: TGTGCCAGCAGCTTGGCCGGCATTGCGGGACTAGCCAAAAACATTCAGTACTTC. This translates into CASSLAGIAGLAKNIQYF.

CDR3 bases: TGTGCCAGCAGTCAACTAGGAGGGCCCTACGAGCAGTACTTC. Amino acids: CASSQLGGPYEQYF. The chain joins TRBV2 to TRBJ2-7, with TRBD2 as a possible D gene (6 bases). CDR1 SNHLY and CDR2 FYNNEI come from the germline V gene. The CDR3 has 14 amino acids. V lost 5 bases and J 2 bases, leaving 13 bases between the germline ends.

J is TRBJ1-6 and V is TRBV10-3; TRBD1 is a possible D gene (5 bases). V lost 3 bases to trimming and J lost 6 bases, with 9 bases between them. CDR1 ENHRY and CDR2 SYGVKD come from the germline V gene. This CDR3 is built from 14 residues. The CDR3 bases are TGTGCCATCAGTGACAGGGTCCCTAATTCACCCCTCCACTTT. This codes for CAISDRVPNSPLHF.

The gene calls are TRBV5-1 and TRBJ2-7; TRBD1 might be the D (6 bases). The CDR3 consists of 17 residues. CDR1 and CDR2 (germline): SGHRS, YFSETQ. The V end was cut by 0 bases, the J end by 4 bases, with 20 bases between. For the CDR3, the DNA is TGCGCCAGCAGCTTGGGGCCCCTTACAGGGTTGAGGTACGAGCAGTACTTC. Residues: CASSLGPLTGLRYEQYF. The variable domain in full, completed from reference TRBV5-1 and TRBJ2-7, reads KAGVTQTPRYLIKTRGQQVTLSCSPISGHRSVSWYQQTPGQGLQFLFEYFSETQRNKGNFPGRFSGRQFSNSRSEMNVSTLELGDSALYLCASSLGPLTGLRYEQYFGPGTRLTVT.

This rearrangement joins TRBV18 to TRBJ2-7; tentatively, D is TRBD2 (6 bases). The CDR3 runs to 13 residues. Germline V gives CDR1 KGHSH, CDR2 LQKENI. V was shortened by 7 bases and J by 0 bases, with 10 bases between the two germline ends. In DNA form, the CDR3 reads TGTGCCAGCTTTGGGGGGATCTCCTACGAGCAGTACTTC. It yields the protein CASFGGISYEQYF.

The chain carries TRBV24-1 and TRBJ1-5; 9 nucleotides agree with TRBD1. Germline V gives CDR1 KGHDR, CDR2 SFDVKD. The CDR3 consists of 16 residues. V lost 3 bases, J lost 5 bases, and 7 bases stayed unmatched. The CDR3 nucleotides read TGTGCCACCAGTGATAATACAGGGGGCAGAGATCAGCCCCAGCATTTT. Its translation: CATSDNTGGRDQPQHF.

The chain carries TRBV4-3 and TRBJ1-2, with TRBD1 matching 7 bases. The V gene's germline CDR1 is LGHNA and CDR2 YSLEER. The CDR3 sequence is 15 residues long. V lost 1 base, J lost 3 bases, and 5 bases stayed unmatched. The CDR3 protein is CASSQGYRGDYGYTF. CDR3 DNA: TGCGCCAGCAGCCAAGGCTACAGGGGAGACTATGGCTACACCTTC.

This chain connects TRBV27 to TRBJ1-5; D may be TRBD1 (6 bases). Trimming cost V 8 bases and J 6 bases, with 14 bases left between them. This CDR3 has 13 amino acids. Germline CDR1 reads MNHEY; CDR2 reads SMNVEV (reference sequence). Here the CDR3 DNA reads TGTGCCAGCGGGCAGGGGCACGGTCAGCCCCAGCATTTT. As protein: CASGQGHGQPQHF.

The CDR3 is CASRQQGTNSPLHF. DNA for the CDR3: TGTGCCAGCAGGCAACAGGGCACCAATTCACCCCTCCACTTT. The genes are TRBV6-5 and TRBJ1-6; tentatively, D is TRBD1 (6 bases). Trimming stripped 6 bases from V and 7 bases from J, with 13 bases between. The CDR3 covers 14 residues. Germline CDR1 reads MNHEY; CDR2 reads SVGAGI.